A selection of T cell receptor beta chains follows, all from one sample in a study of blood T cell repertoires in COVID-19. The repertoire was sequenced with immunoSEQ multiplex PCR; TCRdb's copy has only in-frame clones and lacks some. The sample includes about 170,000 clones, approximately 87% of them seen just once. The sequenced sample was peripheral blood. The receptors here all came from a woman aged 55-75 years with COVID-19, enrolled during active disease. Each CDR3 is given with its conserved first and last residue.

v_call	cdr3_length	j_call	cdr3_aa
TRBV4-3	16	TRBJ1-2	CASSHNAGQGAGGYTF
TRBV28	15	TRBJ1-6	CASRGGAVNNSPLHF
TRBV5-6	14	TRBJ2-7	CASSLSGRAGEQYF
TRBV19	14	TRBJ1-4	CASSRQGGGEKLFF
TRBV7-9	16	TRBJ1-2	CASSLGAGDDTYGYTF
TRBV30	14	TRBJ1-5	CAWTGKGGNQPQHF
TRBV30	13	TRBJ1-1	CAWSVRTGTEAFF
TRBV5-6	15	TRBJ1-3	CASSTRQGSGNTIYF
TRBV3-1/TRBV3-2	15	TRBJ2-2	CASSQGRTSGGELFF
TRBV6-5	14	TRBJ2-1	CASSQRMGYNEQFF
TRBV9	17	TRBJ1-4	CASSPTGGGQRYEKLFF
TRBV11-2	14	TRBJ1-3	CASSLDRAGNTIYF
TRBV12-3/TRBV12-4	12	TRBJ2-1	CASSFSLNEQFF
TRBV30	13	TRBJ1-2	CAWIRDRVNGYTF
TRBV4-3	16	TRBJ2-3	CASSQGPEKNTDTQYF